These T cell receptor beta chains were read from a single sample in a study of prognosis after radiotherapy for stage I lung cancer. In TCRdb, the multiplex PCR reads were re-called with MiXCR into one record per CDR3 protein. The table lists approximately 17,000 distinct CDR3 sequences, over 25% of them singletons. The sequences come from PBMCs, collected before or after stereotactic body radiation therapy (not recorded which). Receptors were obtained from a donor over 45 with non-small cell lung cancer. Each CDR3 is given with its conserved first and last residue. D genes are given only for firm matches. Clone size appears in some rows only: once, few, many, or a class for an expanded clone.

>TRBJ1-5|TRBD1|many|TRBV6-1
CAIWTGLSNQPQHF
TGTGCCATTTGGACAGGGTTGAGCAATCAGCCCCAGCATTTT
>TRBJ2-7|.|many|TRBV3-1
CASSQPGGPYEQYF
TGTGCCAGCAGCCAACCAGGTGGGCCCTACGAGCAGTACTTC
>TRBJ2-7|TRBD2|few|TRBV28
CASGGQSTSGSSHEQYF
TGTGCAAGCGGGGGGCAATCGACTAGCGGGAGTTCCCACGAGCAGTACTTC
>TRBJ1-6|TRBD1|many|TRBV10-3
CAIRDRGGGTSPLHF
TGTGCCATCAGAGACCGGGGAGGGGGCACTTCACCCCTCCACTTT
>TRBJ1-1|.|many|TRBV30
CAWSRDSEAFF
TGTGCCTGGAGCCGAGACAGCGAAGCTTTCTTT
>TRBJ2-7|TRBD1|many|TRBV2
CASSGRDRAAYEQYF
TGTGCCAGCAGCGGCCGGGACAGGGCCGCCTACGAGCAGTACTTC
>TRBJ1-6|.|medium-sized|TRBV5-1
CASSMTDYNSPLHF
TGCGCCAGCAGCATGACAGACTATAATTCACCCCTCCACTTT
>TRBJ1-4|.|.|TRBV12-3/TRBV12-4
CASSLGDRLTNVKLFF
TGTGCCAGCAGTTTAGGCGACAGGTTGACTAATGTAAAACTTTTTTTT
>TRBJ2-7|.|.|TRBV5-4
CASSNGPAYEQYF
TGTGCCAGCAGCAACGGACCCGCCTACGAGCAGTACTTC
>TRBJ2-2|.|.|TRBV20-1
CSARERGTGELFF
TGCAGTGCAAGGGAAAGGGGGACCGGAGAGCTGTTTTTT
>TRBJ1-1|.|.|TRBV20-1
CSARDQCTYTEAFF
TGCAGTGCTAGAGATCAGTGTACGTACACTGAAGCTTTCTTT
>TRBJ2-1|TRBD2|medium-sized|TRBV7-2
CASSARLAGGSDEQFF
TGTGCCAGCAGCGCCCGACTAGCGGGAGGTTCAGATGAGCAGTTCTTC
>TRBJ2-2|.|many|TRBV30
CALGPGNTGELFF
TGTGCCTTGGGTCCGGGGAACACCGGGGAGCTGTTTTTT
>TRBJ2-3|TRBD1|many|TRBV19
CASSPRDRGRTDTQYF
TGTGCCAGTAGCCCCCGGGACAGGGGTCGCACAGATACGCAGTATTTT
>TRBJ2-5|.|many|TRBV20-1
CSAKGSAGGYETQYF
TGCAGTGCAAAGGGTTCGGCTGGAGGGTACGAGACCCAGTACTTC
>TRBJ1-2|.|many|TRBV7-6
CASSQGTLGYTF
TGTGCCAGCAGCCAAGGGACGCTTGGCTACACCTTC
>TRBJ2-1|.|many|TRBV12-3/TRBV12-4
CASSSSRQSYEQFF
TGTGCCAGCAGTTCTTCCCGACAGAGCTATGAGCAGTTCTTC
>TRBJ1-5|TRBD1|medium-sized|TRBV27
CASSNRGGNQPQHF
TGTGCCAGCAGTAACAGGGGGGGGAATCAGCCCCAGCATTTT
>TRBJ2-1|.|many|TRBV7-8
CASSLGAGNEQFF
TGTGCCAGCAGCTTGGGAGCCGGGAATGAGCAGTTCTTC
>TRBJ2-2|TRBD2|.|TRBV11-1
CASSLGASGRHGELFF
TGTGCCAGCAGCTTAGGTGCTAGCGGGAGGCACGGGGAGCTGTTTTTT
>TRBJ1-5|.|.|TRBV28
CASILNPPGNQPQHF
TGTGCCAGCATTTTAAATCCCCCTGGGAATCAGCCCCAGCATTTT
>TRBJ2-7|.|.|TRBV9
CASPPVGKTDEQYF
TGTGCCAGCCCACCGGTGGGAAAGACTGACGAGCAGTACTTC
>TRBJ2-2|.|.|TRBV6-2/TRBV6-3
CASRPGLTGMNTGELFF
TGTGCCAGCAGACCCGGACTAACGGGAATGAACACCGGGGAGCTGTTTTTT
>TRBJ2-5|.|many|TRBV13
CASTNRGKTQYF
TGTGCCAGCACCAATCGCGGGAAGACCCAGTACTTC
>TRBJ2-7|TRBD1|many|TRBV6-4
CASRDSRGQFSSEQYF
TGTGCCAGCAGAGACTCCCGGGGACAGTTTTCTTCCGAGCAGTACTTC
>TRBJ2-7|.|many|TRBV7-9
CASSLTGLPYF
TGTGCCAGCAGCTTAACTGGACTCCCTTACTTC
>TRBJ2-7|TRBD1|many|TRBV12-3/TRBV12-4
CASSLQGAAYEQYF
TGTGCCAGCAGTTTACAGGGGGCTGCCTACGAGCAGTACTTC
>TRBJ1-2|.|many|TRBV6-1
CASSTPRGPDTSYTF
TGTGCCAGCAGTACCCCGAGGGGACCCGATACGAGCTACACCTTC
>TRBJ1-2|.|many|TRBV12-3/TRBV12-4
CASSPGYYGYTF
TGTGCCAGCAGTCCAGGCTACTATGGCTACACCTTC
>TRBJ1-1|.|many|TRBV6-1
CASRHIMNTEAFF
TGTGCCAGCAGACATATCATGAACACTGAAGCTTTCTTT
>TRBJ1-5|.|many|TRBV7-2
CASSRWGAGNQPQHF
TGTGCCAGCAGCCGGTGGGGGGCGGGCAATCAGCCCCAGCATTTT
>TRBJ2-3|TRBD2|medium-sized|TRBV5-1
CASSPETSGRAKSTDTQYF
TGCGCCAGCAGTCCTGAGACTAGCGGGAGGGCCAAAAGCACAGATACGCAGTATTTT
>TRBJ1-1|TRBD1|many|TRBV6-1
CASRDAGGNTEAFF
TGTGCCAGCAGGGATGCAGGGGGAAACACTGAAGCTTTCTTT
>TRBJ2-2|.|many|TRBV4-1
CASSQEDTGTGELFF
TGCGCCAGCAGCCAAGAGGATACAGGGACCGGGGAGCTGTTTTTT
>TRBJ2-7|.|medium-sized|TRBV12-3/TRBV12-4
CASSQMTSDHEQYF
TGTGCCAGCAGCCAAATGACTAGTGACCACGAGCAGTACTTC
>TRBJ2-6|TRBD1|.|TRBV6-9
CASSSRQGWSSGANVPTF
TGTGCCAGCAGTTCTAGACAGGGTTGGAGCTCTGGGGCCAACGTCCCTACTTTC
>TRBJ2-2|TRBD1|many|TRBV20-1
CSAPTGGYTGELFF
TGCAGTGCCCCCACAGGGGGGTACACCGGGGAGCTGTTTTTT
>TRBJ1-6|.|.|TRBV6-1
CVSSQRGGGWNSPLHF
TGTGTCAGCAGTCAGAGGGGGGGAGGTTGGAATTCGCCCCTCCACTTT
>TRBJ1-3|.|many|TRBV30
CAWSVGKSGNTIYF
TGTGCCTGGAGTGTAGGGAAATCCGGAAACACCATATATTTT
>TRBJ2-1|TRBD2|many|TRBV7-9
CASSLAPSGGGYNEQFF
TGTGCCAGCAGCTTAGCCCCATCGGGGGGGGGGTACAATGAGCAGTTCTTC
>TRBJ1-1|TRBD1|medium-sized|TRBV13
CASSMGQGREAFF
TGTGCCAGCAGCATGGGACAGGGGCGTGAAGCTTTCTTT
>TRBJ1-1|TRBD1|many|TRBV27
CASRPTPWTGRIRDTEAFF
TGTGCCAGCAGACCGACCCCGTGGACAGGACGAATCCGGGACACTGAAGCTTTCTTT
>TRBJ2-5|.|many|TRBV20-1
CSARPGFETQYF
TGCAGTGCCCGTCCAGGTTTCGAGACCCAGTACTTC
>TRBJ2-6|.|.|TRBV6-5
CASSYSWISGVNVLTF
TGTGCCAGCAGTTACTCATGGATCTCTGGGGTCAACGTCCTGACTTTC
>TRBJ1-6|.|.|TRBV6-5
CASSYRAASSYNSPLNF
TGTGCCAGCAGTTACAGGGCAGCCAGCTCCTATAATTCACCCCTCAACTTT
>TRBJ1-1|TRBD1|many|TRBV9
CASSAGTADTEAFF
TGTGCCAGCAGCGCTGGGACAGCCGACACTGAAGCTTTCTTT
>TRBJ1-2|TRBD1|.|TRBV28
CARRTGGYGYTF
TGTGCCAGGAGGACAGGGGGCTATGGCTACACCTTC
>TRBJ2-1|.|many|TRBV29-1
CSARIVNEQFF
TGCAGCGCCAGGATCGTCAATGAGCAGTTCTTC
>TRBJ2-7|.|many|TRBV2
CASSEYRSYSSYEQYF
TGTGCCAGCAGCGAATACCGGAGCTATAGCTCCTACGAGCAGTACTTC
>TRBJ1-1|.|once|TRBV7-9
CASSLRVQSITEAFF
TGTGCCAGCAGCTTACGAGTACAGTCGATCACTGAAGCTTTCTTT